The 16 T cell receptor beta chains below were found in one sample sequenced in a study of HIV-infected patients and healthy controls. TCRdb reprocessed the 5' RACE reads with MiXCR, giving one entry per CDR3 protein. The sample consists of tens of thousands of distinct CDR3 sequences, approximately 15% of them appearing once. The sample was CD4+ T cells from blood. The receptors come from a human donor in good health.

The chain is built from TRBV12-3 or TRBV12-4 and TRBJ2-1; D is undetermined. This CDR3 has 12 amino acids. The ends were cut back, 3 bases at V and 8 bases at J, with 8 bases in the middle. For the CDR3, the DNA is TGTGCCAGCAGTTTTCGTGGGGATGAGCAGTTCTTC. This codes for CASSFRGDEQFF.

The genes are TRBV29-1 and TRBJ2-3; TRBD1 agrees at 11 bases. The junction had 12 bases not matched to a gene; V was cut back by 5 bases and J by 5 bases. Germline V gives CDR1 SQVTM, CDR2 ANQGSEA. CDR3 length equals 16 residues. This chain's CDR3 is CSVSHGTGGRGDTQYF. The CDR3 DNA reads TGCAGCGTTTCCCATGGGACAGGGGGAAGAGGAGATACGCAGTATTTT.

This clonotype showed up just a few times. The rearrangement uses TRBV9 and TRBJ1-1, with D hard to call. Per the germline V gene, CDR1 is SGDLS and CDR2 is YYNGEE. This CDR3 region has 14 residues. V shed 4 bases and J shed 4 bases, with 14 bases lying between them. The CDR3, as DNA: TGTGCCAGCAGCTTTGGGAGCCCGACCACTGAAGCTTTCTTT. Amino acid sequence: CASSFGSPTTEAFF.

This clonotype has a handful of counts. This chain uses TRBV6-6 with TRBJ1-4, with D perhaps matching TRBD1 (5 bases). Germline V CDR1 and CDR2: MNHNY, SVGAGI (reference sequence). CDR3 length: 15 amino acids. Trimming left V 6 bases short and J 2 bases short, with 13 bases between. The CDR3 DNA sequence: TGTGCCAGCAGGGACATGGGGCCCACTAATGAAAAACTGTTTTTT. Amino acids: CASRDMGPTNEKLFF.

J is TRBJ2-1 and V is TRBV5-6, with D unclear. This CDR3 spans 13 amino acids. Trimming left V 2 bases short and J 7 bases short, with 10 bases between. Germline V gene lookup returns CDR1 SGHDT and CDR2 YYEEEE. The chain's CDR3 is CASSLVLRNEQFF. Written as DNA, the CDR3 is TGTGCCAGCAGCTTAGTCTTACGAAATGAGCAGTTCTTC.

The rearrangement uses TRBV25-1 and TRBJ2-1; 7 nucleotides align to TRBD2. Germline V CDR1 and CDR2: MGHDK, SYGVNS. This CDR3 spans 16 amino acids. The ends lost 2 bases at V and 7 bases at J; junction bases unmatched: 11. CDR3 DNA sequence: TGTGCCAGCAGTGAAGCCAGACTAGCTTCCTCTAATGAGCAGTTCTTC. Amino acids: CASSEARLASSNEQFF.

The table lists this clonotype with many counts. The V call is TRBV28, the J call TRBJ2-7; possible D gene TRBD1, 6 bases. There are 12 residues in the CDR3. V lost 3 bases to trimming and J lost 6 bases, with 9 bases between them. Germline CDR1 is MDHEN and CDR2 is SYDVKM. The DNA of the CDR3 is TGTGCCAGCAGTTTCGCAGGGGCCGAGCAGTACTTC. Protein: CASSFAGAEQYF.

This clonotype turned up a few times. The V and J genes are TRBV4-3 and TRBJ2-3; 14 nucleotides agree with TRBD2. Looked up from germline, CDR1 is LGHNA and CDR2 is YSLEER. The CDR3 spans 19 residues. The ends lost 0 bases at V and 5 bases at J; junction bases unmatched: 10. CDR3 in DNA: TGCGCCAGCAGCCAAGAAGGACTAGCGGGGGGCTTCATGATAGATACGCAGTATTTT. As protein: CASSQEGLAGGFMIDTQYF.

This clonotype was picked up a small number of times. The chain uses TRBV18 and TRBJ1-1; no definite D call. This CDR3 spans 13 amino acids. Germline values: CDR1 KGHSH, CDR2 LQKENI. The V and J ends lost 6 bases and 1 base respectively, with 9 bases between them. The CDR3 nucleotides read TGTGCCAGCTCCGAAAACAGGAACACTGAAGCTTTCTTT. This translates into CASSENRNTEAFF.

This clonotype was detected a few times. The chain joins TRBV4-2 to TRBJ2-5; 7 nucleotides align to TRBD2. Germline trimming cut 4 bases from V and 5 bases from J; bases unmatched to any gene: 13. In germline, CDR1 is LGHNA, CDR2 YNFKEQ. This CDR3 contains 16 residues. CDR3 DNA: TGTGCCAGCAGCCCTCCCGGGGCGGGAGCCGCGGAGACCCAGTACTTC. Protein product: CASSPPGAGAAETQYF.

In its sample, this clonotype was seen a few times. The V call is TRBV10-3, the J call TRBJ2-7, with D perhaps matching TRBD1 or TRBD2 (5 bases each). Trimming cost V 10 bases and J 9 bases, with 37 bases left between them. CDR1 and CDR2 (germline): ENHRY, SYGVKD. The CDR3 is made up of 18 amino acids. The CDR3 DNA reads TGTGCCACCACAGCCTCCGGGACCCAGAGGGACGGAGTGCTGGGGCAGTACTTC. Its translation is CATTASGTQRDGVLGQYF.

Of note for this clonotype: One base away lies a much larger clone, so this may be a sequencing read error. The chain combines TRBV5-1 with TRBJ1-5; 8 bases are a match to TRBD1. Looked up from germline, CDR1 is SGHRS and CDR2 is YFSETQ. This CDR3 is built from 14 residues. CDR3 sequence (DNA): TGCGCCGGCAGCAGAGACAGGGGCGATCAGCCCCAGCATTTT. Its translation is CAGSRDRGDQPQHF.

This sequence joins TRBV9 and TRBJ2-2, with D maybe TRBD2 (5 bases). This CDR3 comprises 17 residues. Germline V CDR1 and CDR2: SGDLS, YYNGEE. V lost 3 bases and J lost 0, with 15 bases in between. The CDR3 DNA reads TGTGCCAGCAGCGGGCTTCGGGGTTTCCCGAACACCGGGGAGCTGTTTTTT. Translated, it gives CASSGLRGFPNTGELFF.

This clonotype was detected only a few times. The rearrangement uses TRBV7-2 and TRBJ1-5, with a possible D match to TRBD1 (6 bases). This CDR3 is built from 14 residues. Trimming took 5 bases from V and 0 from J, leaving 8 bases between them. CDR1 SGHTA and CDR2 FQGNSA come from the germline V gene. CDR3 bases: TGTGCCAGCAGCATCAGGGGTAGCAATCAGCCCCAGCATTTT. Amino acids: CASSIRGSNQPQHF.

This clonotype has ten or more counts. The V call is TRBV24-1, the J call TRBJ2-2, with 7 bases lining up with TRBD1. V gave up 6 bases and J gave up 4 bases; unmatched junction bases: 7. The CDR3 spans 15 residues. Per germline, CDR1 KGHDR and CDR2 SFDVKD. In nucleotides, the CDR3 is TGTGCCACCAGTTCCCCGGGACAGCGCACCGGGGAGCTGTTTTTT. It codes for CATSSPGQRTGELFF.

This clonotype was observed at least ten times. The chain combines TRBV28 with TRBJ1-4; D is uncertain. V gave up 4 bases and J gave up 0 bases, with 12 bases separating them. The germline gives CDR1 MDHEN, CDR2 SYDVKM. This CDR3 spans 16 amino acids. For the CDR3, the DNA is TGTGCCAGCAGTTCGAGAGGGCAAGCAACTAATGAAAAACTGTTTTTT. Translating it yields CASSSRGQATNEKLFF.